This T cell receptor (beta chain) was observed in a study of T cells in Graves' hyperthyroidism and ophthalmopathy. At the level of the study: Peripheral blood was taken when the disease was first diagnosed, before any treatment began.

Amplified regions were TCR beta CDR3 sequences from RNA transcripts. During a first-round RT-PCR of the TCR CDR3, the HTBI primer set was used. TCRdb reprocessed the multiplex PCR reads with MiXCR, giving one entry per CDR3 protein. This table holds fewer than 650,000 distinct CDR3 sequences, under 15% found once. Regarding this clonotype: The antigen remains unidentified.

Study-level points and caveats: Most expanded thyroid clonotypes above 0.001 also appeared in blood. Model-based prediction identified ophthalmopathy a median approximately 6 months prior to its onset.

Trimming removed 10 bases at V and 4 bases at J, with 13 bases between. Germline V CDR1 and CDR2: MNHEY, SMNVEV (reference sequence). The CDR3 has 12 residues. This chain links TRBV27 with TRBJ1-2; D is uncertain. The TCR sequence derives from a woman in her forties with Graves' ophthalmopathy. Sequencing used blood. CDR3 loop: CATADGFYGYTF. In nucleotides, the CDR3 is TGTGCCACCGCGGACGGCTTCTATGGCTACACCTTC.